The 32 T cell receptor beta chains presented below share a single source sample, sequenced in a study of T cell responses to AZD1222 COVID-19 vaccine. This table comes from immunoSEQ multiplex PCR, and its TCRdb copy is limited to in-frame clones, with some not included. In the table there are 100,000 or so clones, about 88% of which are singletons. Sample: peripheral blood, taken on day 0 of AZD1222 vaccination. These receptors all come from an adult in good health.

V and J are TRBV5-1 and TRBJ2-3, with 7 nucleotides matching TRBD2. Germline V gene data show CDR1 as SGHRS and CDR2 as YFSETQ. V lost 0 bases to trimming and J lost 0 bases; unmatched junction nucleotides: 4. The CDR3 has 16 amino acids. The CDR3 DNA sequence: TGCGCCAGCAGCTTGGTAGGGAGGGCAAGCACAGATACGCAGTATTTT. The encoded protein is CASSLVGRASTDTQYF.

This clone was observed once. The chain has TRBV12-3 or TRBV12-4 and TRBJ1-6; tentatively, D is TRBD1 (6 bases). The CDR3 sequence is 13 residues long. The V end was cut by 2 bases, the J end by 12 bases, with 11 bases between. CDR3 nucleotide sequence: TGTGCCAGCAGTTTACGTCTGGGACAACCCCTCCACTTT. It translates to CASSLRLGQPLHF.

J is TRBJ2-1 and V is TRBV2; 7 positions match TRBD2. Looked up from germline, CDR1 is SNHLY and CDR2 is FYNNEI. After removal of 4 bases from V and 5 bases from J, the junction contained 8 bases not matched to a gene. The CDR3 is 15 amino acids. CDR3 protein: CASSGLLAVNNEQFF. CDR3 bases: TGTGCCAGCAGTGGTCTCCTAGCGGTTAACAATGAGCAGTTCTTC.

The chain recombines TRBV5-1 with TRBJ2-1; unclear D gene. From germline, CDR1 is SGHRS and CDR2 YFSETQ. The CDR3 totals 15 residues. V was trimmed by 2 bases and J by 6 bases, leaving 15 bases between them. CDR3 sequence (DNA): TGCGCCAGCAGCTTCTTCGCTCAAGAGAGCAATGAGCAGTTCTTC. This translates into CASSFFAQESNEQFF.

This clone has only a few counts. The chain uses TRBV4-1 and TRBJ1-2, with no clear D. V shed 1 base and J shed 5 bases, with 5 bases lying between them. The CDR3 consists of 12 residues. Germline lookup yields CDR1 MGHRA and CDR2 YSYEKL. CDR3 loop: CASSQGPYGYTF. CDR3 bases: TGCGCCAGCAGCCAAGGACCGTATGGCTACACCTTC.

J is TRBJ1-5 and V is TRBV28; TRBD1 might be the D (5 bases). This CDR3 comprises 12 residues. Trimming took 7 bases from V and 8 from J, leaving 12 bases between them. Germline V gene lookup returns CDR1 MDHEN and CDR2 SYDVKM. This CDR3 reads CASTSGGEPQHF. The CDR3 bases are TGTGCCAGCACTTCGGGGGGAGAGCCCCAGCATTTT.

This clone was seen only once. The chain links TRBV18 to TRBJ1-1; tentatively, D is TRBD1 (6 bases). V lost 6 bases to trimming and J lost 5 bases, with 16 bases between them. The CDR3 is 14 amino acids. Germline loops: CDR1 KGHSH, CDR2 LQKENI. The CDR3 spells CASSPTERGTEAFF. CDR3 bases: TGTGCCAGCTCGCCGACCGAGAGGGGGACTGAAGCTTTCTTT.

This rearrangement joins TRBV5-5 to TRBJ2-1, with TRBD1 identical over 7 bases. Looked up from germline, CDR1 is SGHKS and CDR2 is YYEKEE (reference sequence). Trimming took 0 bases from V and 6 from J; bases not matched to a gene: 6. The CDR3 loop spans 15 amino acids. CDR3 coding DNA: TGTGCCAGCAGCTTGGCCGGGGACAGCCGCAATGAGCAGTTCTTC. Amino acid sequence: CASSLAGDSRNEQFF.

CDR3 in DNA: TGTGCCATCAGTGCGAGCTCTGGGGCCAACGTCCTGACTTTC. It translates to CAISASSGANVLTF. This chain uses TRBV10-3 with TRBJ2-6; D is unresolved. V lost 4 bases and J lost 0, with 4 bases in between. CDR1 is ENHRY and CDR2 is SYGVKD in the germline V gene. The CDR3 is made up of 14 amino acids.

This chain joins TRBV6-5 and TRBJ1-2; D may be TRBD1 (5 bases). This CDR3 is 16 amino acids long. V was shortened by 0 bases and J by 5 bases, with 16 bases between the two germline ends. The germline CDR1 and CDR2 sequences are MNHEY and SVGAGI. The chain's CDR3 is CASSYSGLGDLYGYTF. The CDR3 region has the DNA TGTGCCAGCAGTTACTCAGGACTGGGGGACCTTTATGGCTACACCTTC.

This chain connects TRBV20-1 to TRBJ2-2; D might be TRBD1 (6 bases). Between the trimmed V and J ends, which lost 6 bases and 7 bases, there was a span of 9 bases. CDR1 is DFQATT and CDR2 is SNEGSKA in the germline V gene (reference sequence). The CDR3 has 11 amino acids. Written as DNA, the CDR3 is TGCAGTGCGAGACAGGTCGGGGAGCTGTTTTTT. It specifies CSARQVGELFF.

In the case of this clone: At one end the junction does not follow the germline gene, possibly because of a read error. This chain connects TRBV28 to TRBJ1-1; tentatively, D is TRBD1 (5 bases). CDR1 and CDR2 (germline): MDHEN, SYDVKM. This CDR3 region has 12 residues. As DNA, the CDR3 is TGTGCCAGCAGTTTAGATACAGGCCGGGGAGTATTT. Translating it yields CASSLDTGRGVF.

By frequency in the sample, this clone is medium-sized. CDR3 residues: CASSSVGQGLSYNEQFF. CDR3 nucleotide sequence: TGTGCCAGCAGCTCGGTTGGACAGGGACTATCCTACAATGAGCAGTTCTTC. The chain couples TRBV13 to TRBJ2-1; D perhaps matches TRBD1 (8 bases). Between the trimmed V and J ends, which lost 4 bases and 1 base, there was a span of 17 bases. The CDR3 runs 17 residues. The germline V gene has CDR1 PRHDT and CDR2 FYEKMQ (reference sequence).

The gene calls are TRBV3-1 (or the pseudogene TRBV3-2) and TRBJ2-5; maybe TRBD2 (6 bases). In germline, CDR1 is LGHDT, CDR2 YNNKEL (reference sequence). CDR3 size: 13 residues. V lost 4 bases, J lost 4 bases, and 10 bases lay in between. The CDR3 protein is CASSPPGVETQYF. For the CDR3, the DNA is TGTGCCAGCAGCCCCCCGGGGGTAGAGACCCAGTACTTC.

The V gene is TRBV2, the J gene TRBJ1-3; maybe TRBD1 (6 bases). The CDR3 sequence is 17 residues long. Germline V lookup: CDR1 SNHLY, CDR2 FYNNEI. Between the trimmed V and J ends, which lost 7 bases and 0 bases, there was a span of 19 bases. The CDR3 loop is CASTQGAGATSGNTIYF. The CDR3 DNA reads TGTGCCAGCACCCAGGGAGCAGGGGCAACCTCTGGAAACACCATATATTTT.

DNA for the CDR3: TGTGCCAGCAGTGAGGGACAGTACTATGGCTACACCTTC. Amino acid sequence: CASSEGQYYGYTF. V gene TRBV6-1 combines with J gene TRBJ1-2; TRBD1 matches at 7 bases. This CDR3 comprises 13 residues. V was pared by 3 bases and J by 3 bases, with 1 base of the junction left unmatched. Germline CDR1 reads MNHNS; CDR2 reads SASEGT.

This chain connects TRBV6-5 to TRBJ2-2, with 10 positions matching TRBD2. CDR3 length: 15 amino acids. The V and J ends lost 6 bases and 8 bases, in that order; junction bases with no gene match: 9. Germline-derived CDR1 and CDR2 are MNHEY and SVGAGI. CDR3 sequence reads: CASRAEVAGGGELFF. The CDR3 DNA reads as TGTGCCAGCAGGGCCGAGGTAGCGGGGGGAGGGGAGCTGTTTTTT.

This chain connects TRBV12-3 or TRBV12-4 to TRBJ2-7; D remains ambiguous. The CDR3 loop spans 12 amino acids. Trimming took off 6 bases at V and 6 bases at J, with 12 bases between the two ends. The CDR3 DNA sequence: TGTGCCAGCAGGGACCTAACAACCGAGCAGTACTTC. It yields the protein CASRDLTTEQYF.

This sequence joins TRBV27 and TRBJ1-6, with D maybe TRBD1 (5 bases). The CDR3 loop spans 14 amino acids. Deletions cut 3 bases from V and 4 bases from J, with 7 bases between. The germline CDR1 and CDR2 sequences are MNHEY and SMNVEV (reference sequence). Here the CDR3 reads CASSLRQYNSPLHF. CDR3 nucleotides: TGTGCCAGCAGTTTGCGACAGTATAATTCACCCCTCCACTTT.

The chain employs TRBV30 and TRBJ2-7; TRBD2 is a possible D gene (7 bases). CDR1 GTSNPN and CDR2 SVGIG come from the germline V gene (reference sequence). Deletions cut 5 bases from V and 3 bases from J, with 17 bases between. The CDR3 is 14 residues long. The CDR3 region is CAWAAGAGSYEQYF. CDR3 nucleotides: TGTGCCTGGGCTGCGGGGGCCGGGAGCTACGAGCAGTACTTC.

The CDR3 DNA is TGCGCCAGCAGCTGGACTAGCGGGTATTCCTACAATGAGCAGTTCTTC. This sequence encodes CASSWTSGYSYNEQFF. The J gene is TRBJ2-1, the V gene TRBV5-1; TRBD2 matches at 11 bases. Germline loops: CDR1 SGHRS, CDR2 YFSETQ. Losses at the gene ends were 3 bases for V and 1 base for J; bases not matched to a gene: 3. The CDR3 totals 16 residues.

This rearrangement joins TRBV3-1 (or the pseudogene TRBV3-2) to TRBJ1-2; TRBD1 matches at 7 bases. The length of the CDR3 is 14 residues. Germline lookup yields CDR1 LGHDT and CDR2 YNNKEL (reference sequence). J lost 3 bases, V lost 5 bases, and 6 bases had no gene match. The CDR3 region has the DNA TGTGCCAGCAGCGACGACAGGGTAGACTATGGCTACACCTTC. Its protein is CASSDDRVDYGYTF.

The chain links TRBV6-2 or TRBV6-3 to TRBJ1-5; 9 positions agree with TRBD1. The germline CDR1 and CDR2 sequences are MNHEY and SVGEGT. With V trimmed by 4 bases and J by 3 bases, 13 bases remained unmatched. The CDR3 covers 18 residues. The DNA of the CDR3 is TGTGCCAGCAGTTTGGGACAGGGAGGTTTGGATACCAATCAGCCCCAGCATTTT. Translation: CASSLGQGGLDTNQPQHF.

The chain has TRBV10-1 and TRBJ1-1, with 10 bases lining up with TRBD1. This CDR3 spans 16 amino acids. J was trimmed by 5 bases and V by 0 bases; bases with no gene match: 6. Germline lookup yields CDR1 WNHNN and CDR2 SYGVQD (reference sequence). The CDR3 region is CASSESWTGGRTEAFF. CDR3 coding DNA: TGCGCCAGCAGTGAGTCGTGGACAGGGGGTCGGACTGAAGCTTTCTTT.

The V call is TRBV5-4, the J call TRBJ2-5; TRBD2 aligns across 9 bases. Germline V gene lookup returns CDR1 SGHNT and CDR2 YYREEE (reference sequence). J gave up 3 bases and V 4 bases, and 4 bases lay outside the gene matches. The CDR3 runs to 14 residues. The CDR3 DNA reads TGTGCCAGCAGCCGGCGGGAGGGAGAAGAGACCCAGTACTTC. Protein product: CASSRREGEETQYF.

The chain couples TRBV5-1 to TRBJ2-2; a possible D gene is TRBD1 (5 bases). Germline V gene lookup returns CDR1 SGHRS and CDR2 YFSETQ. V was pared by 6 bases and J by 3 bases, with 12 bases between. This CDR3 contains 14 residues. For the CDR3, the DNA is TGCGCCAGCACCACAAGGGGTGACACCGGGGAGCTGTTTTTT. Protein product: CASTTRGDTGELFF. Looking up the rest from reference TRBV5-1 and TRBJ2-2 gives the full variable domain: KAGVTQTPRYLIKTRGQQVTLSCSPISGHRSVSWYQQTPGQGLQFLFEYFSETQRNKGNFPGRFSGRQFSNSRSEMNVSTLELGDSALYLCASTTRGDTGELFFGEGSRLTVL.

This chain connects TRBV5-1 to TRBJ2-1, with TRBD2 identical over 10 bases. CDR3 size: 16 residues. With V trimmed by 3 bases and J by 4 bases, 7 bases remained unmatched. Germline assignment: CDR1 SGHRS and CDR2 YFSETQ. The CDR3 nucleotides are TGCGCCAGCAGCTCCCTAAGCGGGGGGGGTTACAATGAGCAGTTCTTC. Translation gives CASSSLSGGGYNEQFF.

The V and J genes are TRBV12-5 and TRBJ1-3; 7 bases match TRBD1. V shed 5 bases and J 0 bases; nucleotides not matched to a gene: 13. This CDR3 spans 18 amino acids. Germline V gives CDR1 LGHNT, CDR2 FRNRAP. The CDR3 DNA is TGTGCTAGTGGTAAAGGGACAGAGAGATTCGCCTCTGGAAACACCATATATTTT. This encodes CASGKGTERFASGNTIYF.

The chain is built from TRBV9 and TRBJ1-2; 7 bases fit TRBD1. Per the germline V gene, CDR1 is SGDLS and CDR2 is YYNGEE. This CDR3 is built from 16 residues. With 3 bases clipped from V and 0 bases from J, the junction kept 8 bases outside the gene matches. The CDR3 sequence: CASSGPGTVSNYGYTF. The CDR3 DNA sequence: TGTGCCAGCAGCGGACCCGGGACAGTTTCTAACTATGGCTACACCTTC.

This chain uses TRBV18 with TRBJ1-1, with D maybe TRBD1 (5 bases). CDR1 is KGHSH and CDR2 is LQKENI in the germline V gene. CDR3 size: 16 residues. Trimming left V 4 bases short and J 6 bases short, with 21 bases between. The CDR3 is CASSLDYGAVGAEAFF. DNA for the CDR3: TGTGCCAGCTCACTAGACTACGGGGCGGTGGGGGCTGAAGCTTTCTTT.

CDR3 amino acids: CASSPEGASQPQHF. The CDR3 nucleotides read TGTGCCAGCAGCCCGGAGGGGGCCAGTCAGCCCCAGCATTTT. This chain connects TRBV6-4 to TRBJ1-5; TRBD1 agrees at 7 bases. CDR3 length: 14 residues. CDR1 and CDR2 from the germline V gene are MRHNA and SNTAGT. With V trimmed by 6 bases and J by 6 bases, 8 bases remained unmatched.

The rearrangement uses TRBV19 and TRBJ2-2; TRBD2 aligns across 14 bases. The ends lost 4 bases at V and 7 bases at J; junction bases unmatched: 14. The CDR3 runs 19 residues. Germline loops: CDR1 LNHDA, CDR2 SQIVND (reference sequence). CDR3 DNA: TGTGCCAGTAGTAGGGCGACTAGCGGGAGGGCGGAGTTCATCGGGGAGCTGTTTTTT. Translated, it gives CASSRATSGRAEFIGELFF.